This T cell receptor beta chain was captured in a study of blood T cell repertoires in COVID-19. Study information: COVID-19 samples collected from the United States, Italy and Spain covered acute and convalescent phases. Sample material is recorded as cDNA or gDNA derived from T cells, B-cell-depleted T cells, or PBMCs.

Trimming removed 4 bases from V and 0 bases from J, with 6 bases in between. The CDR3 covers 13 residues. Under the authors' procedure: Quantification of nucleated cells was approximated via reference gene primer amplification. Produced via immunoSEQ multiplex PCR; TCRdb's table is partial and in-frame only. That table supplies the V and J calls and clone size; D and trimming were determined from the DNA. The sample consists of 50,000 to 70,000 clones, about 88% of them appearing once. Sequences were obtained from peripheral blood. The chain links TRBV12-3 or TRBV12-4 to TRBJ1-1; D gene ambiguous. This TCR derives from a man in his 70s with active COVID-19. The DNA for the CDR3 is TGTGCCAGCAGTTGGAGGTTGAACACTGAAGCTTTCTTT. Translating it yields CASSWRLNTEAFF.